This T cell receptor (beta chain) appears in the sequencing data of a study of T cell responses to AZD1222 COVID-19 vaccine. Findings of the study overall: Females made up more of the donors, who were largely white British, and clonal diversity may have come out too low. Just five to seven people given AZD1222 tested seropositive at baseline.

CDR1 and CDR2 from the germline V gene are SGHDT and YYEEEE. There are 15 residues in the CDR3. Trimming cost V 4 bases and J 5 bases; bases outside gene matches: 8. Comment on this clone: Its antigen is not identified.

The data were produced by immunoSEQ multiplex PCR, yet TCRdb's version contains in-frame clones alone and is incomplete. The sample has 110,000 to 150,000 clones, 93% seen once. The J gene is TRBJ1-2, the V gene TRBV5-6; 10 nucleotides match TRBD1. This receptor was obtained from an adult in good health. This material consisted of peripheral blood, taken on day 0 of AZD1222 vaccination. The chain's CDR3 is CASSPGTGALYGYTF. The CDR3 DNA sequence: TGTGCCAGCAGCCCGGGGACAGGGGCCCTTTATGGCTACACCTTC.